The 24 T cell receptor beta chains below were found in one sample sequenced in a study of T cells after yellow fever vaccination. MiXCR was run by TCRdb on the 5' RACE reads, yielding one entry per CDR3 protein. The top ten clones hold approximately 25% of a sample with 300,000 to 350,000 distinct CDR3 sequences, 4% of them seen once. This sample comprised PBMCs, obtained 5 days after the yellow fever booster vaccination. Receptor source: a man aged 18 to 30 who received the YFV17D yellow fever vaccine.

The chain links TRBV3-1 to TRBJ1-3; D gene unclear. CDR1 is LGHDT and CDR2 is YNNKEL in the germline V gene (reference sequence). The CDR3 extends over 12 amino acids. The germline V and J ends were trimmed by 1 base and 10 bases, with 8 bases remaining between them. CDR3 nucleotide sequence: TGTGCCAGCAGCCAAGGCTCATGGACCATATATTTT. The encoded protein is CASSQGSWTIYF.

This clonotype was counted many times. This sequence joins TRBV7-2 and TRBJ2-5, with TRBD1 as a possible D gene (5 bases). CDR3 length: 14 residues. In germline, CDR1 is SGHTA, CDR2 FQGNSA. V was cut by 1 base and J by 5 bases, with 11 bases left in between. The CDR3 reads CASSLEIGVETQYF. In nucleotides, the CDR3 is TGTGCCAGCAGCTTAGAGATAGGGGTGGAGACCCAGTACTTC.

This clonotype was counted between two and nine times. The chain joins TRBV6-2 or TRBV6-3 to TRBJ1-5; D not resolved. The CDR3 totals 13 residues. Trimming removed 2 bases at V and 9 bases at J, with 11 bases between. CDR1 and CDR2 (germline): MNHEY, SVGEGT. This CDR3 is CASSYGRVRPQHF. The CDR3, as DNA: TGTGCCAGCAGTTACGGACGGGTTCGGCCCCAGCATTTT.

This chain connects TRBV24-1 to TRBJ2-1; D is unclear. CDR1 and CDR2 (germline): KGHDR, SFDVKD. The CDR3 covers 14 residues. V lost 3 bases and J 7 bases, leaving 12 bases between the germline ends. In DNA, the CDR3 is TGTGCCACCAGTGATATCAAGGGTCGGAATGAGCAGTTCTTC. This encodes CATSDIKGRNEQFF.

The table lists this clonotype with a few counts. The chain couples TRBV7-2 to TRBJ1-5; D not certain. This CDR3 has 13 amino acids. V was cut by 5 bases and J by 7 bases, with 12 bases left in between. CDR1 SGHTA and CDR2 FQGNSA come from the germline V gene. CDR3 protein: CASSEPRGQPQHF. The CDR3 DNA reads as TGTGCCAGCAGCGAGCCGCGAGGGCAGCCCCAGCATTTT.

There are a few counts of this clonotype. DNA for the CDR3: TGTGCCAGCAGCCAATACAGCTATTCTAACTATGGCTACACCTTC. Its translation: CASSQYSYSNYGYTF. This chain connects TRBV7-2 to TRBJ1-2; D gene ambiguous. CDR1 and CDR2 (germline): SGHTA, FQGNSA. V lost 5 bases, J lost 0 bases, and 13 bases lay in between. The CDR3 runs 15 residues.

This clonotype was detected many times. The chain recombines TRBV10-3 with TRBJ2-7; 8 bases match TRBD1. Per germline, CDR1 ENHRY and CDR2 SYGVKD. The CDR3 runs to 16 residues. With 1 base clipped from V and 1 base from J, the junction kept 6 bases outside the gene matches. The chain's CDR3 is CAISEYGQGNSYEQYF. The CDR3 DNA is TGTGCCATCAGTGAGTATGGACAGGGAAATTCCTACGAGCAGTACTTC.

This clonotype has just a few counts. The rearrangement uses TRBV6-2 or TRBV6-3 and TRBJ1-2; possible D gene TRBD1, 5 bases. Germline V gene data show CDR1 as MNHEY and CDR2 as SVGEGT. This CDR3 has 15 residues. V lost 6 bases and J lost 4, with 18 bases in between. CDR3 coding DNA: TGTGCCAGCAGCAAAATAAGTACAGGAAGCTATGGCTACACCTTC. It encodes CASSKISTGSYGYTF.

This clonotype showed up many times. This chain links TRBV5-1 with TRBJ2-4; TRBD2 aligns across 8 bases. CDR1 and CDR2 (germline): SGHRS, YFSETQ. The V gene end was trimmed by 1 base and the J gene end by 6 bases; junction bases not matched to a gene: 0. The CDR3 has 13 residues. CDR3 coding DNA: TGCGCCAGCAGCTTGACTAGCGGAAACATTCAGTACTTC. Its translation: CASSLTSGNIQYF. The full variable domain, its missing parts supplied by reference TRBV5-1 and TRBJ2-4, is KAGVTQTPRYLIKTRGQQVTLSCSPISGHRSVSWYQQTPGQGLQFLFEYFSETQRNKGNFPGRFSGRQFSNSRSEMNVSTLELGDSALYLCASSLTSGNIQYFGAGTRLSVL.

The V and J genes are TRBV27 and TRBJ2-7, with D perhaps TRBD1 (6 bases). Trimming left V 1 base short and J 5 bases short, with 9 bases between. The CDR3 spans 13 residues. Germline V CDR1 and CDR2: MNHEY, SMNVEV (reference sequence). As DNA, the CDR3 is TGTGCCAGCAGTTTATACAGGGACCACGAGCAGTACGTC. It yields the protein CASSLYRDHEQYV.

This clonotype was counted between two and nine times. This chain joins TRBV6-5 and TRBJ1-5, with 10 positions matching TRBD1. After removal of 0 bases from V and 4 bases from J, the junction contained 6 bases not matched to a gene. CDR3 size: 17 residues. Germline V gene sequence: CDR1 MNHEY, CDR2 SVGAGI. Here the CDR3 reads CASSYSGTGEGNQPQHF. The CDR3 nucleotides are TGTGCCAGCAGTTACTCAGGGACAGGGGAAGGTAATCAGCCCCAGCATTTT.

This clonotype was picked up many times. The chain employs TRBV27 and TRBJ2-4; D gene uncertain. Germline lookup yields CDR1 MNHEY and CDR2 SMNVEV (reference sequence). The CDR3 totals 14 residues. The V gene lost 2 bases and the J gene lost 6 bases, with 11 bases spanning the gap. The CDR3 protein is CASSLDRVGNIQYF. CDR3 sequence (DNA): TGTGCCAGCAGTTTAGATAGGGTCGGAAACATTCAGTACTTC.

This clonotype appeared a few times. The CDR3 DNA sequence: TGTGCCAGCAGCGTAGGGGGACAGGGTTCTGAAAAACTGTTTTTT. Its translation is CASSVGGQGSEKLFF. The V gene is TRBV9, the J gene TRBJ1-4; 9 nucleotides align to TRBD1. J lost 7 bases, V lost 0 bases, and 4 bases had no gene match. The germline gives CDR1 SGDLS, CDR2 YYNGEE. The CDR3 runs to 15 residues.

The table lists this clonotype with a few counts. The J gene is TRBJ2-1, the V gene TRBV29-1; 7 nucleotides agree with TRBD2. CDR3 length equals 13 residues. Losses at the gene ends were 4 bases for V and 6 bases for J; bases not matched to a gene: 6. The germline V gene encodes CDR1 SQVTM and CDR2 ANQGSEA. The CDR3 region has the DNA TGCAGCGTTGTCGGACTAGTAAGCAATGAGCAGTTCTTC. Translating it yields CSVVGLVSNEQFF.

The genes are TRBV20-1 and TRBJ1-2; D not resolved. V lost 3 bases and J 7 bases, leaving 0 bases between the germline ends. This CDR3 contains 8 residues. CDR1 is DFQATT and CDR2 is SNEGSKA in the germline V gene (reference sequence). CDR3 sequence reads: CSASGYTF. DNA of the CDR3: TGCAGTGCTAGTGGCTACACCTTC.

The chain uses TRBV5-1 and TRBJ2-7; D remains unclear. Germline V gene data show CDR1 as SGHRS and CDR2 as YFSETQ. Trimming pared 0 bases from V and 3 bases from J, leaving 7 bases between. The CDR3 consists of 13 residues. The CDR3 sequence: CASSLGSRYEQYF. The CDR3 DNA follows: TGCGCCAGCAGCTTGGGATCCCGCTACGAGCAGTACTTC.

The chain has TRBV5-4 and TRBJ1-4, with D perhaps TRBD1 (5 bases). The CDR3 is made up of 13 amino acids. The V and J ends lost 2 bases and 5 bases respectively, with 7 bases between them. Germline V gives CDR1 SGHNT, CDR2 YYREEE (reference sequence). The CDR3 reads CASSFWGNEKLFF. The CDR3 coding sequence is TGTGCCAGCAGCTTTTGGGGCAATGAAAAACTGTTTTTT. The variable domain in full, with the rest retrieved from reference TRBV5-4 and TRBJ1-4, is ETGVTQSPTHLIKTRGQQVTLRCSSQSGHNTVSWYQQALGQGPQFIFQYYREEENGRGNFPPRFSGLQFPNYSSELNVNALELDDSALYLCASSFWGNEKLFFGSGTQLSVL.

This clonotype was counted only a few times. The genes are TRBV5-6 and TRBJ2-7; 10 bases line up with TRBD1. The CDR3 is 15 amino acids. The germline V gene encodes CDR1 SGHDT and CDR2 YYEEEE. J was trimmed by 4 bases and V by 4 bases; bases with no gene match: 8. The CDR3 here is CASSRGQGRWYEQYF. CDR3 in DNA: TGTGCCAGCAGCCGGGGACAGGGGCGGTGGTACGAGCAGTACTTC.

The V call is TRBV7-9, the J call TRBJ2-1; 9 bases fit TRBD1. V shed 4 bases, J shed 15 bases, and the junction held 7 bases outside the gene matches. From germline, CDR1 is SEHNR and CDR2 FQNEAQ (reference sequence). This CDR3 is 12 amino acids long. The CDR3, as DNA: TGTGCCAGCAGCTCTCTGGGACAGGGACCGTTCTTC. This codes for CASSSLGQGPFF.

The table lists this clonotype with many counts. The chain couples TRBV7-2 to TRBJ2-5; maybe TRBD2 (6 bases). There are 14 residues in the CDR3. CDR1 and CDR2 from the germline V gene are SGHTA and FQGNSA. V was shortened by 5 bases and J by 4 bases, with 14 bases between the two germline ends. The CDR3 DNA sequence: TGTGCCAGCAGCCCACGGGCGGGGACAGAGACCCAGTACTTC. It translates to CASSPRAGTETQYF.

The genes are TRBV19 and TRBJ2-2; the D gene is possibly TRBD1 (6 bases). The CDR3 extends over 16 amino acids. In germline, CDR1 is LNHDA, CDR2 SQIVND (reference sequence). V lost 7 bases, J lost 0 bases, and 15 bases lay in between. As DNA, the CDR3 is TGTGCCAGTAAGGACAGAGGGCTCGCGAACACCGGGGAGCTGTTTTTT. It yields the protein CASKDRGLANTGELFF.

The gene calls are TRBV7-2 and TRBJ1-1; D unclear. The CDR3 extends over 14 amino acids. V gave up 5 bases and J gave up 0 bases, with 10 bases separating them. CDR1 and CDR2 (germline): SGHTA, FQGNSA. The chain's CDR3 is CASSARLVNTEAFF. CDR3 DNA: TGTGCCAGCAGCGCCAGGCTGGTGAACACTGAAGCTTTCTTT.

This clonotype occurred a few times. The chain employs TRBV19 and TRBJ2-3; TRBD2 agrees at 9 bases. The V gene's germline CDR1 is LNHDA and CDR2 SQIVND (reference sequence). V lost 3 bases, J lost 1 base, and 5 bases stayed unmatched. This CDR3 has 16 amino acids. The CDR3 nucleotides are TGTGCCAGTAGTATGGCATCTAGCGGGGGCACAGATACGCAGTATTTT. Its translation is CASSMASSGGTDTQYF.

This clonotype was seen more than once but under ten times. The chain carries TRBV18 and TRBJ1-4, with D perhaps matching TRBD1 (5 bases). V was shortened by 3 bases and J by 7 bases, with 9 bases between the two germline ends. The CDR3 is made up of 13 amino acids. Looked up from germline, CDR1 is KGHSH and CDR2 is LQKENI. In DNA form, the CDR3 reads TGTGCCAGCTCACCGACCGGGGCTGAAAAACTGTTTTTT. Its protein product is CASSPTGAEKLFF.